This entry is about one TCR beta chain. The germline V gene has CDR1 MDHEN and CDR2 SYDVKM. There are 16 residues in the CDR3. The V end lost 2 bases, the J end lost 5 bases, and 18 bases lay between the germline ends. This specimen comes from a study of radiation and T cells in renal cell carcinoma. The data were produced by immunoSEQ multiplex PCR, yet TCRdb's version contains in-frame clones alone and is incomplete. The sample shows 150,000 or so clones, roughly 90% of them seen only once. The time point is: baseline pretreatment blood. Sample treatment: 15 Gy SBRT to primary tumor, nephrectomy 4 weeks later.

The specimen was blood, collected from a patient whose treatment included radiotherapy and nephrectomy. The rearrangement joins TRBV28 to TRBJ1-1; D is perhaps TRBD1 (5 bases). This TCR was sampled from an older woman with renal cell carcinoma. The CDR3 DNA is TGTGCCAGCAGTTTAATCCAGGGAGCTCATAATACTGAAGCTTTCTTT. Its protein product is CASSLIQGAHNTEAFF. Drawing the rest from reference TRBV28 and TRBJ1-1, the complete variable domain is DVKVTQSSRYLVKRTGEKVFLECVQDMDHENMFWYRQDPGLGLRLIYFSYDVKMKEKGDIPEGYSVSREKKERFSLILESASTNQTSMYLCASSLIQGAHNTEAFFGQGTRLTVV.